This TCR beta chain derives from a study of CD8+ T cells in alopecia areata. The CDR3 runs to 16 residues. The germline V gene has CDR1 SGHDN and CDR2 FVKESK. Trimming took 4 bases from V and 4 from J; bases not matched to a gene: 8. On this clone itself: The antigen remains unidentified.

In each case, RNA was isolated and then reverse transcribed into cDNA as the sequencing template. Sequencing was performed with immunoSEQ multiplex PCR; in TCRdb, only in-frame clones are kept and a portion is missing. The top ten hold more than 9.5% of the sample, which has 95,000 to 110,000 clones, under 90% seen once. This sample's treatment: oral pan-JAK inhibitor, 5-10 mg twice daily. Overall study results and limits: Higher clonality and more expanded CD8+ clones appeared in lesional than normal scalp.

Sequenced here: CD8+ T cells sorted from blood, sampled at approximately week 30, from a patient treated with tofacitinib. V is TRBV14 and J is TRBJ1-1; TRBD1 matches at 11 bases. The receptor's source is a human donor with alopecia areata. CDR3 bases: TGTGCCAGCAGCCTATGGACAGGGGGCGGTTTCACTGAAGCTTTCTTT. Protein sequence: CASSLWTGGGFTEAFF.